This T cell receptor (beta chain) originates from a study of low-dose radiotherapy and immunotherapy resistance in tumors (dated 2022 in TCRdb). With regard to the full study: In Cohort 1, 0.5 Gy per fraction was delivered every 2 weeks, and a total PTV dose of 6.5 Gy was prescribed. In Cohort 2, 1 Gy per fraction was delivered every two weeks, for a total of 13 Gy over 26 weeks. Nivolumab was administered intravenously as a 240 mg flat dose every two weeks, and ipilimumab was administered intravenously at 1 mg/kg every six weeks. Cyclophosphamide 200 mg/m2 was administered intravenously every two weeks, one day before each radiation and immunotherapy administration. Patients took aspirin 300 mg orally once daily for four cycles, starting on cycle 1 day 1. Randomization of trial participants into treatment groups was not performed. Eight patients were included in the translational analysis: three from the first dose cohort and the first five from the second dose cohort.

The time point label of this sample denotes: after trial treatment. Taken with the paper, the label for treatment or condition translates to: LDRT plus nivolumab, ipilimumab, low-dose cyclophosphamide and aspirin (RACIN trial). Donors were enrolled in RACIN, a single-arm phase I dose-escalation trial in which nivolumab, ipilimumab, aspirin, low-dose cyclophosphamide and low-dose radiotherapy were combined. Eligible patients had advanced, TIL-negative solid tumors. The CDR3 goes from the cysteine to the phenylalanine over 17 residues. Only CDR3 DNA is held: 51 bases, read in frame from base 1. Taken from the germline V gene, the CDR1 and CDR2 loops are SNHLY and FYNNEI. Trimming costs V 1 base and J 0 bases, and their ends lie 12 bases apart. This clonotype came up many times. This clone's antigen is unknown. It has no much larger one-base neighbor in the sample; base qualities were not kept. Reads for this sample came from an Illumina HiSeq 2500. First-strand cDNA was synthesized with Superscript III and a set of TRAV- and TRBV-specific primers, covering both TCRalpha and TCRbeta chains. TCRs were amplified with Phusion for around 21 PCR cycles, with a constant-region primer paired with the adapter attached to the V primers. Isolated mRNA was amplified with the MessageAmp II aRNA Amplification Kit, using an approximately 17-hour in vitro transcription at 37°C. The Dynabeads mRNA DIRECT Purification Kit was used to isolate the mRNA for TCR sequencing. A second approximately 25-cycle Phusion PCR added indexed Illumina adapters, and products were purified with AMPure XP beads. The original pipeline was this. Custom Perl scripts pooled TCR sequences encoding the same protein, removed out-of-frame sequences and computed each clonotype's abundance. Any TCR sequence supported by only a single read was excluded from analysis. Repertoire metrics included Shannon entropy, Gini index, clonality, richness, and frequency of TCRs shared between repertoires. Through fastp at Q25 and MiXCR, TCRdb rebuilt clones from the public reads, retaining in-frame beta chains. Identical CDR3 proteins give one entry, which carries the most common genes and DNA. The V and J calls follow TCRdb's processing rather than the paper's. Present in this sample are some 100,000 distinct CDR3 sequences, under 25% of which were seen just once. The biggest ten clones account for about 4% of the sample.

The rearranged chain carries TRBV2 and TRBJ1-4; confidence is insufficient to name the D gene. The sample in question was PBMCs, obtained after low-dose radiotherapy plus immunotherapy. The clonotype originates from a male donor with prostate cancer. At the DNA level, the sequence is TGTGCCAGCAGTGAAGTTTCAGTTTCGGCAACTAATGAAAAACTGTTTTTT. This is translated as CASSEVSVSATNEKLFF. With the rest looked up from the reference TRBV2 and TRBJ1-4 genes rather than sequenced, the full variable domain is EPEVTQTPSHQVTQMGQEVILRCVPISNHLYFYWYRQILGQKVEFLVSFYNNEISEKSEIFDDQFSVERPDGSNFTLKIRSTKLEDSAMYFCASSEVSVSATNEKLFFGSGTQLSVL.